The 5 T cell receptor beta chains reported below all come from one sample, sequenced in a study of T cells in Graves' hyperthyroidism and ophthalmopathy. RNA transcripts served as the template for amplifying TCR beta CDR3 regions. HTBI primers drove first-round RT-PCR of the TCR CDR3. From the multiplex PCR reads, TCRdb called clonotypes with MiXCR, one entry per CDR3 protein. The sample lists about 500,000 distinct CDR3 sequences; approximately 49% were seen once. Sample: peripheral blood or thyroid tissue (not recorded which). The receptors originated from an adult woman with Graves' disease, either hyperthyroidism or ophthalmopathy (not recorded which).

This clonotype was detected ten times or more. The chain employs TRBV2 and TRBJ1-5; TRBD1 matches 8 bases. Germline CDR1 reads SNHLY; CDR2 reads FYNNEI. This CDR3 is built from 14 residues. With 6 bases clipped from V and 4 bases from J, the junction kept 5 bases outside the gene matches. The CDR3 reads CASRTRQGNQPQHF. DNA for the CDR3: TGTGCCAGCAGGACCAGACAGGGGAATCAGCCCCAGCATTTT.

The CDR3 nucleotides read TGTGCCATCAGTGAGTACGTTCGGGGGAATTTTGCCGAGCAGTACTTC. Protein sequence: CAISEYVRGNFAEQYF. This chain connects TRBV10-3 to TRBJ2-7, with D perhaps matching TRBD2 (6 bases). This CDR3 comprises 16 residues. From germline, CDR1 is ENHRY and CDR2 SYGVKD. Trimming removed 1 base from V and 6 bases from J, with 19 bases in between.

This clonotype was seen more than once but under ten times. The chain is built from TRBV9 and TRBJ2-1; D unresolved. Per the germline V gene, CDR1 is SGDLS and CDR2 is YYNGEE. The CDR3 contains 17 residues. The V and J ends lost 4 bases and 0 bases respectively, with 17 bases between them. CDR3 sequence: CASSPRSPQSSYNEQFF. In DNA, the CDR3 is TGTGCCAGCAGCCCACGGTCGCCCCAAAGCTCCTACAATGAGCAGTTCTTC.

This clonotype was counted between two and nine times. The chain uses TRBV29-1 and TRBJ2-5; possibly TRBD1 or TRBD2 for D (5 bases each). V lost 4 bases and J 2 bases, leaving 11 bases between the germline ends. The CDR3 is 13 amino acids. CDR1 and CDR2 from the germline V gene are SQVTM and ANQGSEA. CDR3 sequence: CSVVWDLQETQYF. CDR3 sequence (DNA): TGCAGCGTTGTATGGGACCTACAAGAGACCCAGTACTTC.

This clonotype was seen a handful of times. The chain uses TRBV7-8 and TRBJ2-5, with 14 nucleotides matching TRBD2. This CDR3 contains 16 residues. Germline loops: CDR1 SGHVS, CDR2 FQNEAQ. The ends lost 6 bases at V and 4 bases at J; junction bases unmatched: 7. In nucleotides, the CDR3 is TGTGCCAGCAGTGCCCAGGGACTAGCGGGAGCAGAGACCCAGTACTTC. Its protein is CASSAQGLAGAETQYF.